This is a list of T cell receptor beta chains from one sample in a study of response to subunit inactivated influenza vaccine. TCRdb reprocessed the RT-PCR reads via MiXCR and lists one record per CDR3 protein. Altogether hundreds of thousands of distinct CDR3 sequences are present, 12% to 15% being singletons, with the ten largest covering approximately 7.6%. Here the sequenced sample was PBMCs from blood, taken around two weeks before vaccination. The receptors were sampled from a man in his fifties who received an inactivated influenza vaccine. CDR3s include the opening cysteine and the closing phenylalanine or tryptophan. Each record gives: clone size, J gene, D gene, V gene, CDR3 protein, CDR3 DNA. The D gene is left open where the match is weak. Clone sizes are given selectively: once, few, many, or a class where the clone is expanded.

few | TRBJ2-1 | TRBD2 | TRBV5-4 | CASSLDGSGASSYNEQFF | TGTGCCAGCAGCTTGGATGGTAGCGGGGCGAGCTCCTACAATGAGCAGTTCTTC
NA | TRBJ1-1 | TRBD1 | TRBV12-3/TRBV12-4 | CASSEWTGGSTEAFF | TGTGCCAGCAGTGAATGGACAGGGGGGTCCACTGAAGCTTTCTTT
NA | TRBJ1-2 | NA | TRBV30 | CAWSVSREDGYTF | TGTGCCTGGAGTGTATCCAGGGAGGATGGCTACACCTTC
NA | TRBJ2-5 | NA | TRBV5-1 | CASSSDVYQETQYF | TGCGCCAGCAGCTCCGATGTCTACCAAGAGACCCAGTACTTC
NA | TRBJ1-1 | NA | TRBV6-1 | CASSVHNTEAFF | TGTGCCAGCAGTGTGCATAACACTGAAGCTTTCTTT
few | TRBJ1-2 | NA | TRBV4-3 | CASSQEGQGVSYTF | TGCGCCAGCAGCCAAGAGGGTCAGGGAGTTAGCTACACCTTC
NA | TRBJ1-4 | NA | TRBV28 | CASSLKGEKLFF | TGTGCCAGCAGTTTGAAAGGTGAAAAACTGTTTTTT
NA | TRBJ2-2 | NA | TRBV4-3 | CASSQESQRRSGELFF | TGCGCCAGCAGCCAAGAGTCCCAACGGAGGTCCGGGGAGCTGTTTTTT
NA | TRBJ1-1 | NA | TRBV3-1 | CASSFRDAVNEAFF | TGTGCCAGCAGCTTCCGGGACGCGGTTAATGAAGCTTTCTTT
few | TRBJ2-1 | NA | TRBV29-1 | CSAWPGLGSYNEQFF | TGCAGCGCCTGGCCTGGGCTAGGCTCCTACAATGAGCAGTTCTTC
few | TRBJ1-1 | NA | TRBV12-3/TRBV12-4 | CASSPPAWTEAFF | TGTGCCAGCAGTCCGCCGGCCTGGACTGAAGCTTTCTTT
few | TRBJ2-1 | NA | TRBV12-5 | CASGNTGLNEQFF | TGTGCTAGTGGCAATACAGGGCTCAATGAGCAGTTCTTC
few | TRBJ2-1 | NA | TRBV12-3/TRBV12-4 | CASRSATEQFF | TGTGCCAGCAGGTCGGCCACCGAGCAGTTCTTC
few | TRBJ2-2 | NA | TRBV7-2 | CASRRTNTGELFF | TGTGCCAGCAGGAGGACTAACACCGGGGAGCTGTTTTTT
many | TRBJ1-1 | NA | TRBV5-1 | CASSSGAANTEAFF | TGCGCCAGCAGCTCAGGGGCAGCGAACACTGAAGCTTTCTTT
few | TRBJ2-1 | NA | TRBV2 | CASSAVGSSYNEQFF | TGTGCCAGCAGTGCGGTCGGGAGCTCCTACAATGAGCAGTTCTTC
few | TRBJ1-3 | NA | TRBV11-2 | CASSLGRNSGNTIYF | TGTGCCAGCAGCCTAGGACGGAACTCTGGAAACACCATATATTTT
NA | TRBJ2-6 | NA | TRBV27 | CASRNRSFSGANVLTF | TGTGCCAGCAGGAACAGGAGTTTCTCTGGGGCCAACGTCCTGACTTTC
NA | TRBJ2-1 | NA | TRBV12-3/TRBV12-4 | CASSSYGSLPFF | TGTGCCAGCAGTTCGTACGGGAGTCTCCCGTTCTTC
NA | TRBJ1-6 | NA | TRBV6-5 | CASISDSYNSPLHF | TGTGCCAGCATTTCAGACAGCTATAATTCACCCCTCCACTTT
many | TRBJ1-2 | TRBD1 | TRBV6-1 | CASRTTGGIYGYTF | TGTGCCAGCAGAACGACAGGGGGCATCTATGGCTACACCTTC
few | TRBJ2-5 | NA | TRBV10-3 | CAISESGGAVETQYF | TGTGCCATCAGTGAGTCTGGAGGGGCCGTCGAGACCCAGTACTTC
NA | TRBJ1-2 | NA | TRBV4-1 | CASSHLTALYGYTF | TGCGCCAGCAGCCACTTGACAGCCCTATATGGCTACACCTTC
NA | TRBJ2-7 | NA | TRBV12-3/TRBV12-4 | CASGRPQPLYEQYF | TGTGCCAGCGGCAGGCCGCAGCCCCTCTACGAGCAGTACTTC
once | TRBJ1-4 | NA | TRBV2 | CASRRDEKLFF | TGTGCCAGCAGGAGAGATGAAAAACTGTTTTTT
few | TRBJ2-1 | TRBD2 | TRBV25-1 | CASSDTSGRIDEQFF | TGTGCCAGCAGCGACACTAGCGGGAGGATCGATGAGCAGTTCTTC
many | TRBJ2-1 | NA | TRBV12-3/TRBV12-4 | CASSQPLGGKEDEQFF | TGTGCCAGCAGTCAGCCATTGGGGGGAAAAGAGGATGAGCAGTTCTTC
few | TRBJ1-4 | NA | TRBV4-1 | CASSQGHEKLFF | TGCGCCAGCAGCCAAGGACACGAAAAACTGTTTTTT
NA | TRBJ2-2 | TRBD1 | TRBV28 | CASSPSGTVGTGELFF | TGTGCCAGCAGCCCCTCCGGGACAGTAGGGACCGGGGAGCTGTTTTTT
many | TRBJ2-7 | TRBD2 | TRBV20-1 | CSASSSGGSSYEQYF | TGCAGTGCTAGTAGCAGCGGGGGTAGCTCCTACGAGCAGTACTTC
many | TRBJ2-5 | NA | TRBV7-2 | CASSPTAQETQYF | TGTGCCAGCAGCCCCACGGCTCAAGAGACCCAGTACTTC
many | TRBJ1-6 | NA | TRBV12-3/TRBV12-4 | CASSLGGNSPLHF | TGTGCCAGCAGTTTGGGGGGTAATTCACCCCTCCACTTT
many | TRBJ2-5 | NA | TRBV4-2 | CASSQASGETQYF | TGTGCCAGCAGCCAAGCCAGTGGAGAGACCCAGTACTTC
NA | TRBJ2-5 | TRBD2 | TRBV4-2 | CASSTRAGIGETQYF | TGTGCCAGCAGCACGAGAGCGGGGATTGGGGAGACCCAGTACTTC
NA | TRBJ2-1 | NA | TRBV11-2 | CASSPGWGGGSSYNEQFF | TGTGCCAGCTCCCCCGGTTGGGGTGGGGGGAGCTCCTACAATGAGCAGTTCTTC
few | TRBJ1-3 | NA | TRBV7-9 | CASSSVGRGNTIYF | TGTGCCAGCAGCTCAGTAGGGAGAGGAAACACCATATATTTT
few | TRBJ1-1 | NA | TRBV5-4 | CASSGSGRMNTEAFF | TGTGCCAGCAGCGGTTCCGGACGGATGAACACTGAAGCTTTCTTT
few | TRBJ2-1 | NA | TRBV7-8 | CASSLAREIGNEQFF | TGTGCCAGCAGCTTAGCAAGGGAGATAGGCAATGAGCAGTTCTTC